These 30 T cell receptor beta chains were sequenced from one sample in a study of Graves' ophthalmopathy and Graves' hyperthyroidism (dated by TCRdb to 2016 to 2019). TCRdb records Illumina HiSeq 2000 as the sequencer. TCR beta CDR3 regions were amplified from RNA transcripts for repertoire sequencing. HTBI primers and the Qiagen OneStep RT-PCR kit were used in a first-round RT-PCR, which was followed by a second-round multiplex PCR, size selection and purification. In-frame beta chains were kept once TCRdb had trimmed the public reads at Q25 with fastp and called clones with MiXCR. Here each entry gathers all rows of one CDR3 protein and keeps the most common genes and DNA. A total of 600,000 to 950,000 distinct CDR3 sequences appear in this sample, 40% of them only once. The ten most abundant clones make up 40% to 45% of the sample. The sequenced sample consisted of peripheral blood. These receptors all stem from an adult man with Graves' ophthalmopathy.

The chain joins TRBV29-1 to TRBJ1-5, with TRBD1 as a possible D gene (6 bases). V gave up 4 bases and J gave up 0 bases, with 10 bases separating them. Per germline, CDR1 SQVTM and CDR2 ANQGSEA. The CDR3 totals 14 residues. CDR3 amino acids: CSVAGQYSNQPQHF. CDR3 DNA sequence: TGCAGCGTTGCCGGACAGTATAGCAATCAGCCCCAGCATTTT.

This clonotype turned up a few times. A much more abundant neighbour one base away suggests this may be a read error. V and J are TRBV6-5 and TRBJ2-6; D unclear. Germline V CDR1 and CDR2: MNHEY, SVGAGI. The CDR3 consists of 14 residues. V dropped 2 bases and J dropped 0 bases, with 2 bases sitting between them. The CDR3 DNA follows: TGTGCCAGCAGTTACAACTCTGGGGCCAACGTCCTGACTTTC. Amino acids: CASSYNSGANVLTF.

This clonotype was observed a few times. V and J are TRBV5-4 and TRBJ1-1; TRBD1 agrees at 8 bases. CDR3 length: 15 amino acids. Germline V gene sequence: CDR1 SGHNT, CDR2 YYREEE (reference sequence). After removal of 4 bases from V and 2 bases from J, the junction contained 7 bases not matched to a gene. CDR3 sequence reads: CASSAYGQGNTEAFF. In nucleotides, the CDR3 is TGTGCCAGCAGCGCCTACGGACAGGGTAACACTGAAGCTTTCTTT.

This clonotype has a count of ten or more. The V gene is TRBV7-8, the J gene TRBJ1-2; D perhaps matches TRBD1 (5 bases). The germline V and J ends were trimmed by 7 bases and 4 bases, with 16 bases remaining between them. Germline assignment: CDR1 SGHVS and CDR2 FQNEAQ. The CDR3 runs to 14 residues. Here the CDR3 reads CASTINEGSYGYTF. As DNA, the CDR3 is TGTGCCAGCACCATTAACGAGGGGAGCTATGGCTACACCTTC.

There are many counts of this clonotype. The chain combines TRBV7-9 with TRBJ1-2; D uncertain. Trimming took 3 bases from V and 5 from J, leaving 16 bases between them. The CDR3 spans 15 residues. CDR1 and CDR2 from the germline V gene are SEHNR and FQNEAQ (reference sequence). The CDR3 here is CASSLEDGRPYGYTF. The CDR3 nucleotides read TGTGCCAGCAGCTTGGAGGACGGTCGCCCATATGGCTACACCTTC.

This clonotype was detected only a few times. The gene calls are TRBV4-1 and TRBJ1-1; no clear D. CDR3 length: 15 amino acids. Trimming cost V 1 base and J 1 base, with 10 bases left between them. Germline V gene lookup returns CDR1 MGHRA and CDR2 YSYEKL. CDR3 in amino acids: CASSQGPIPNTEAFF. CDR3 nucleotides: TGCGCCAGCAGCCAAGGGCCGATACCGAACACTGAAGCTTTCTTT.

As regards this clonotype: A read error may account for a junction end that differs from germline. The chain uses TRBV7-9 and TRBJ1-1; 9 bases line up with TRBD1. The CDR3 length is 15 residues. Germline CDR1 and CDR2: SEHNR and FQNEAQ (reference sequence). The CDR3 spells CASSLATGGTTEAFF. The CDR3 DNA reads TGTGCCAGCAGTTTAGCGACAGGGGGGACTACTGAAGCTTTCTTT.

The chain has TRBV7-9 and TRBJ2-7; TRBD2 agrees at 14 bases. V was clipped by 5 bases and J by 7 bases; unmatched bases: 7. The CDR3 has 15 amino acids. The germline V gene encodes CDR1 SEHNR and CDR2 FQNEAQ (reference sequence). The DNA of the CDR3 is TGTGCCAGCAGCACCGGGACTAGCGGGAGTGGAGAGCAGTACTTC. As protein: CASSTGTSGSGEQYF. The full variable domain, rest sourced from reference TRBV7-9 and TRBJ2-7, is DTGVSQNPRHKITKRGQNVTFRCDPISEHNRLYWYRQTLGQGPEFLTYFQNEAQLEKSRLLSDRFSAERPKGSFSTLEIQRTEQGDSAMYLCASSTGTSGSGEQYFGPGTRLTVT.

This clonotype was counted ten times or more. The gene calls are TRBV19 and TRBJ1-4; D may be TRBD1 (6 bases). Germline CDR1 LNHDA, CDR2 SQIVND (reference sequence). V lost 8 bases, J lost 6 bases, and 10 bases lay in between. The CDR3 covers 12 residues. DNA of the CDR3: TGTGCCAGTCAGGGGATGGATGAAAAACTGTTTTTT. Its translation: CASQGMDEKLFF.

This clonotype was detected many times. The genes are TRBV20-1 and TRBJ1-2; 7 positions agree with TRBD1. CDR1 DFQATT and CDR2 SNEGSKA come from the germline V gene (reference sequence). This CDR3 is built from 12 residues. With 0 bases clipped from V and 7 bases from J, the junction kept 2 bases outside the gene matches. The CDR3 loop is CSARDRGAGYTF. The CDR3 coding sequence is TGCAGTGCTAGAGACAGGGGGGCTGGCTACACCTTC.

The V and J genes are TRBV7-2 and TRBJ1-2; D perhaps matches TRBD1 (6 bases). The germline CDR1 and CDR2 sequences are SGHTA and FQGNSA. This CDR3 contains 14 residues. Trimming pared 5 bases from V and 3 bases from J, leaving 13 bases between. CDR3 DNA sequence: TGTGCCAGCAGCCCCGGGGGGGCAGACTATGGCTACACCTTC. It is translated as CASSPGGADYGYTF.

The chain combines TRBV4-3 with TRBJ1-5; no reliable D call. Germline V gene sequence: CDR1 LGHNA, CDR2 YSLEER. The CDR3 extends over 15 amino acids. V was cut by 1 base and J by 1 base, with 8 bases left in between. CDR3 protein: CASSQGPLSNQPQHF. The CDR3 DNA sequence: TGCGCCAGCAGCCAAGGACCATTGAGCAATCAGCCCCAGCATTTT.

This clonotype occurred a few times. The CDR3 protein is CASSVGGGLGEKLFF. Here the CDR3 DNA reads TGTGCCAGCAGCGTAGGGGGAGGGTTGGGAGAAAAACTGTTTTTT. This chain connects TRBV9 to TRBJ1-4; D uncertain. Germline CDR1 SGDLS, CDR2 YYNGEE. The CDR3 extends over 15 amino acids. V was trimmed by 0 bases and J by 8 bases, leaving 14 bases between them.

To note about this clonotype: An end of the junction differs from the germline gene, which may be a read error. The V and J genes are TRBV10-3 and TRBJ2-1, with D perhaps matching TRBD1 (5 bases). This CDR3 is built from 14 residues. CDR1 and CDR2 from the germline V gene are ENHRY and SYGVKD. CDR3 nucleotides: TGTGCCAGCAGTGACAGTTGGATGTCCTACGAGCAGTTCTTC. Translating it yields CASSDSWMSYEQFF.

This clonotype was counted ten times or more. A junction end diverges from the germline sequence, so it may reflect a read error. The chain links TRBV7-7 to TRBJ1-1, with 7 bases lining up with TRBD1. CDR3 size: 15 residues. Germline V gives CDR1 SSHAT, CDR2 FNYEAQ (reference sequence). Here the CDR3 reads CASSTPTGRIAEAFF. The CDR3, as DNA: TGTGCTAGCAGCACCCCGACAGGGAGGATCGCTGAAGCTTTCTTT. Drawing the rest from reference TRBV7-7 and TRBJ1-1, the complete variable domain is GAGVSQSPRYKVTKRGQDVTLRCDPISSHATLYWYQQALGQGPEFLTYFNYEAQPDKSGLPSDRFSAERPEGSISTLTIQRTEQRDSAMYRCASSTPTGRIAEAFFGQGTRLTVV.

Here the CDR3 DNA reads TGCAGTGCAGACCGGGACAGCGGAAACTATAATTCACCCCTCCACTTT. It codes for CSADRDSGNYNSPLHF. V usage is TRBV20-1 and J usage is TRBJ1-6, with 7 positions matching TRBD1. There are 16 residues in the CDR3. The V segment lost 6 bases and the J segment 3 bases; nucleotides outside the gene matches: 11. The germline V gene has CDR1 DFQATT and CDR2 SNEGSKA (reference sequence).

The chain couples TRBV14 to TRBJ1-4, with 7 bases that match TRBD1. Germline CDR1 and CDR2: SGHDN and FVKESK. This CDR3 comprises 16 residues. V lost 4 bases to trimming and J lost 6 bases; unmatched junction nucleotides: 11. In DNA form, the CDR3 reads TGTGCCAGCAGCCGTCGGTCAGGGGGGCAGGATGAAAAACTGTTTTTT. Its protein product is CASSRRSGGQDEKLFF.

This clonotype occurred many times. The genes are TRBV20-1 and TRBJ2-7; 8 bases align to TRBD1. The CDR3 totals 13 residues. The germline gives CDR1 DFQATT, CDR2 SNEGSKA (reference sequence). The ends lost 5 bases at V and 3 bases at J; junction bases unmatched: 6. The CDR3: CSAYQGAVYEQYF. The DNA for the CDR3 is TGCAGTGCTTATCAGGGGGCGGTCTACGAGCAGTACTTC.

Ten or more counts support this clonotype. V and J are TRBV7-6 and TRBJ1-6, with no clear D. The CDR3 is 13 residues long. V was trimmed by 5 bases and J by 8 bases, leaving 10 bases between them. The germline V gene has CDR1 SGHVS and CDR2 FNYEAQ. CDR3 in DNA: TGTGCCAGCAGCCCAGTGGTCTATTCACCCCTCCACTTT. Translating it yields CASSPVVYSPLHF.

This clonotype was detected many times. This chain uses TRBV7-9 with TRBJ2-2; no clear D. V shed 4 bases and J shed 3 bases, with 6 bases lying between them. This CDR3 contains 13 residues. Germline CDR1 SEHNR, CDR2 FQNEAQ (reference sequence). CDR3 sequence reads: CASSSYDTGELFF. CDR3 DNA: TGTGCCAGCAGCTCCTACGACACCGGGGAGCTGTTTTTT.

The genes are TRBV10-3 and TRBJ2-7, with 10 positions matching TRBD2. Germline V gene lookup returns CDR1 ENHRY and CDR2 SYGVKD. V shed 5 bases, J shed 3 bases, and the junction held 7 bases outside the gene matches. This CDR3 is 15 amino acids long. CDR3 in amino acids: CAISYLAGEGYEQYF. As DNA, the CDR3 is TGTGCCATCAGTTACCTAGCGGGAGAAGGCTACGAGCAGTACTTC.

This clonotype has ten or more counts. In nucleotides, the CDR3 is TGTGCCAGCAGTGCTCTAGCGGGGGATGCCTACGAGCAGTACTTC. Translation: CASSALAGDAYEQYF. The genes are TRBV2 and TRBJ2-7; 10 nucleotides align to TRBD2. The CDR3 has 15 amino acids. J lost 2 bases, V lost 4 bases, and 5 bases had no gene match. From germline, CDR1 is SNHLY and CDR2 FYNNEI.

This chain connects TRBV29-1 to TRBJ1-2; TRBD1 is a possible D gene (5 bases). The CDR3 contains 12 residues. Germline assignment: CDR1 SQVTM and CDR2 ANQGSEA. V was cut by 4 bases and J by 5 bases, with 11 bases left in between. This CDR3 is CSVVTGLYGYTF. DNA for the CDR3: TGCAGCGTTGTCACAGGACTTTATGGCTACACCTTC. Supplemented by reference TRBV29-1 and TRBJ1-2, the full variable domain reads SAVISQKPSRDICQRGTSLTIQCQVDSQVTMMFWYRQQPGQSLTLIATANQGSEATYESGFVIDKFPISRPNLTFSTLTVSNMSPEDSSIYLCSVVTGLYGYTFGSGTRLTVV.

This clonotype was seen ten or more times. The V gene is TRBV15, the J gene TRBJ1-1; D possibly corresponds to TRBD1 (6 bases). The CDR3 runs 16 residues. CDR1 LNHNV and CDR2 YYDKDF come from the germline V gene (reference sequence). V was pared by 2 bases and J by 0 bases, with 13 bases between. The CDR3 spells CATSRKRSGVNTEAFF. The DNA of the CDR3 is TGTGCCACCAGCAGAAAACGATCAGGGGTGAACACTGAAGCTTTCTTT. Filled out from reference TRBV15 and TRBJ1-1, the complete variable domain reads DAMVIQNPRYQVTQFGKPVTLSCSQTLNHNVMYWYQQKSSQAPKLLFHYYDKDFNNEADTPDNFQSRRPNTSFCFLDIRSPGLGDTAMYLCATSRKRSGVNTEAFFGQGTRLTVV.

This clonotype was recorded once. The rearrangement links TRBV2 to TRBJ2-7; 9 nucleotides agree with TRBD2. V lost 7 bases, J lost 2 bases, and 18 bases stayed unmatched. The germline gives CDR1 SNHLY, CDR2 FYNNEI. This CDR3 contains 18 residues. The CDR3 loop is CASMRNDAGGLKPYEQYF. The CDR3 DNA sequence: TGTGCCAGCATGAGGAACGACGCGGGAGGGCTTAAACCCTACGAGCAGTACTTC.

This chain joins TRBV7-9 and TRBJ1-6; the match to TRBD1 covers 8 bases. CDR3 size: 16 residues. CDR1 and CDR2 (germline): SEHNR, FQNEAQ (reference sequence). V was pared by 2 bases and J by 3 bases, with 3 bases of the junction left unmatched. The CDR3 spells CASSLTGGYYNSPLHF. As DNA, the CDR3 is TGTGCCAGCAGCTTAACAGGGGGTTACTATAATTCACCCCTCCACTTT.

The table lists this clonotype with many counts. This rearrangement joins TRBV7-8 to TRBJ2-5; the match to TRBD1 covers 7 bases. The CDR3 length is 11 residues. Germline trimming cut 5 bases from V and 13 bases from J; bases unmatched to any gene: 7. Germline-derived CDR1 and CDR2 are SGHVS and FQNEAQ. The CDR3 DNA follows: TGTGCCAGCAGCGCACAGGGGCGCCGGTACTTC. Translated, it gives CASSAQGRRYF.

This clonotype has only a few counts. The CDR3 here is CSARAPLDRDGEQYF. The CDR3 DNA follows: TGCAGTGCTCGAGCTCCTCTGGACAGGGACGGCGAGCAGTACTTC. The chain joins TRBV20-1 to TRBJ2-7, with 8 bases aligning to TRBD1. The length of the CDR3 is 15 residues. V dropped 5 bases and J dropped 6; count of bases not matched to a gene: 15. Looked up from germline, CDR1 is DFQATT and CDR2 is SNEGSKA (reference sequence).

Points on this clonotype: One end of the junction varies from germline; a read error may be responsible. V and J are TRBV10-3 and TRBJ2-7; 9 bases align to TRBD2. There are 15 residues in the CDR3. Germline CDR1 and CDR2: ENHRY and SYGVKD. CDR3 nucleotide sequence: TGTGCCAGCAGTTATCTAGCGGGGATTAACTACGAGCAGTACTTC. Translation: CASSYLAGINYEQYF.

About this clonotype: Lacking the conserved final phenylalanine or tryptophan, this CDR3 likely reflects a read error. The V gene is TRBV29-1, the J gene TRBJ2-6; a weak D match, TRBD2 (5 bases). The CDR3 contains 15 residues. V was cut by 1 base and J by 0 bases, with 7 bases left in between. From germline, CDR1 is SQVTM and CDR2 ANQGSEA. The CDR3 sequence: CSVEGRDSGANVLTS. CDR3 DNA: TGCAGCGTTGAAGGCCGGGACTCTGGGGCCAACGTCCTGACTTCC.